These 9 T cell receptor beta chains were sequenced from one sample in a study of T cell repertoires in cytomegalovirus infection. TCRdb passed the reads through MiXCR, listing each CDR3 protein once. The table has 49,000 or so distinct CDR3 sequences, roughly 18% seen once; the top ten hold less than 70%. Their target antigens are unknown. The material sequenced was CD8+ T cells from cultured PBMCs, taken from culture after CMV antigen stimulation. The receptors come from a human donor in good health (CMV status not recorded). Some clones in this sample may be carry-over from other donors' samples.

The chain couples TRBV10-3 to TRBJ2-7; tentative D call: TRBD2 (5 bases). This CDR3 region has 11 residues. With 2 bases removed from V and 6 bases from J, the gap between germline ends came to 5 bases. Germline CDR1 reads ENHRY; CDR2 reads SYGVKD. In nucleotides, the CDR3 is TGTGCCATCAGTGAGGAGGGCGAGCAGTACTTC. Its translation is CAISEEGEQYF.

This chain connects TRBV9 to TRBJ2-3; 12 bases fit TRBD2. Unmatched junction bases numbered 3, after V lost 2 bases and J lost 5 bases. This CDR3 comprises 15 residues. CDR1 is SGDLS and CDR2 is YYNGEE in the germline V gene. The CDR3 loop reads CASSVTSGSRDTQYF. DNA of the CDR3: TGTGCCAGCAGCGTGACTAGCGGGAGTCGAGATACGCAGTATTTT.

The rearrangement joins TRBV27 to TRBJ2-2; 10 nucleotides align to TRBD1. Germline V gene sequence: CDR1 MNHEY, CDR2 SMNVEV (reference sequence). J lost 0 bases, V lost 7 bases, and 11 bases had no gene match. The length of the CDR3 is 18 residues. The CDR3 bases are TGTGCCAGCACCTCGCTGGGGACAGGGGAAACGAACACCGGGGAGCTGTTTTTT. Translated: CASTSLGTGETNTGELFF.

This clonotype was detected a few times. The gene calls are TRBV24-1 and TRBJ2-7; D is perhaps TRBD2 (5 bases). CDR3 length equals 12 residues. V dropped 5 bases and J dropped 6 bases, with 10 bases sitting between them. Germline values: CDR1 KGHDR, CDR2 SFDVKD. The chain's CDR3 is CATSARGIEQYF. The CDR3, as DNA: TGTGCCACCAGTGCCCGAGGGATCGAGCAGTACTTC.

This clonotype was recorded a few times. The chain couples TRBV5-1 to TRBJ1-1, with 7 bases aligning to TRBD1. Germline values: CDR1 SGHRS, CDR2 YFSETQ. Unmatched junction bases numbered 7, after V lost 4 bases and J lost 4 bases. The CDR3 consists of 14 residues. In nucleotides, the CDR3 is TGCGCCAGCAGCCTCGACAGGGCTACCACTGAAGCTTTCTTT. Protein sequence: CASSLDRATTEAFF.

This clonotype was seen many times. The rearrangement joins TRBV7-9 to TRBJ2-1, with 7 bases identical to TRBD2. The CDR3 sequence is 15 residues long. The germline CDR1 and CDR2 sequences are SEHNR and FQNEAQ (reference sequence). The V and J ends lost 2 bases and 5 bases, in that order; junction bases with no gene match: 6. The CDR3 loop reads CASSLSETSDNEQFF. Here the CDR3 DNA reads TGTGCCAGCAGCTTAAGCGAAACTAGCGACAATGAGCAGTTCTTC.

This clonotype was picked up many times. The CDR3 is CASSFGRGRNTEAFF. The CDR3 DNA is TGTGCCAGCAGCTTTGGACGGGGACGGAACACTGAAGCTTTCTTT. V is TRBV11-2 and J is TRBJ1-1, with D possibly being TRBD1 (5 bases). This CDR3 is built from 15 residues. Germline CDR1 and CDR2: SGHAT and FQNNGV. V was clipped by 3 bases and J by 1 base, with 12 bases between them.

This clonotype was observed once. This chain connects TRBV29-1 to TRBJ2-2; 10 bases map to TRBD2. V dropped 1 base and J dropped 6; count of bases not matched to a gene: 8. The CDR3 runs 16 residues. Germline lookup yields CDR1 SQVTM and CDR2 ANQGSEA. The CDR3 DNA is TGCAGCGTTGAAGCCGGACTAGCGGAAAGGGCCGGGGAGCTGTTTTTT. This codes for CSVEAGLAERAGELFF.

This clonotype has ten or more counts. V usage is TRBV7-2 and J usage is TRBJ2-5; 8 bases line up with TRBD1. This CDR3 has 15 amino acids. Germline CDR1 SGHTA, CDR2 FQGNSA. Trimming removed 5 bases from V and 5 bases from J; junction bases left unmatched: 10. The CDR3 protein is CASSPRTGYTETQYF. The DNA for the CDR3 is TGTGCCAGCAGCCCGCGGACAGGGTATACGGAGACCCAGTACTTC.